This T cell receptor (beta chain) was recovered during a study of T cells in Graves' hyperthyroidism and ophthalmopathy. The CDR3 regions of TCR beta were amplified from RNA transcripts. HTBI primers were employed in a first-round RT-PCR of the TCR CDR3. TCRdb used MiXCR to reprocess the multiplex PCR reads, holding one entry per CDR3 protein. The sample holds over 300,000 distinct CDR3 sequences, roughly 14% seen once. This CDR3 region has 15 residues. Trimming at V came to 0 bases and at J to 1 base, leaving 2 bases not matched to a gene. Germline V lookup: CDR1 SGHRS, CDR2 YFSETQ. Notes on the study in general: Through a model of 13 V-J features, ophthalmopathy was separated from stable hyperthyroidism.

This clonotype has a count of ten or more. As yet, its antigen is unknown. The V call is TRBV5-1, the J call TRBJ1-1; the match to TRBD1 covers 8 bases. The TCR sequence derives from a woman aged 60 to 75 with Graves' hyperthyroidism. The sequenced material came from blood. The CDR3, as DNA: TGCGCCAGCAGCTTGGCGGGGACAGGGAACACTGAAGCTTTCTTT. This translates into CASSLAGTGNTEAFF.